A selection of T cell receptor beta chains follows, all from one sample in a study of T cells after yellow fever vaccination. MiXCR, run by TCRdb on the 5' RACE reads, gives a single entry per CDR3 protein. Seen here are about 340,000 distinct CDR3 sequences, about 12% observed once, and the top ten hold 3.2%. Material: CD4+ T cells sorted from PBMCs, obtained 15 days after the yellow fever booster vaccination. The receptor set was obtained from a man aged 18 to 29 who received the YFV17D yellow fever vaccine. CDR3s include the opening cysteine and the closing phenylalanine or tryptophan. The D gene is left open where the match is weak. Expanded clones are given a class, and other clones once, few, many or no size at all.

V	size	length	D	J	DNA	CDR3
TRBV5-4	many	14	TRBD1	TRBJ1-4	TGTGCCAGCAGCTTGCAGGGGGCGGTTGAAAAACTGTTTTTT	CASSLQGAVEKLFF
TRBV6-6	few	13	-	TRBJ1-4	TGTGCCAGCAGTCCTCGGGAGGCTGAAAAACTGTTTTTT	CASSPREAEKLFF
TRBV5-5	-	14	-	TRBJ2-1	TGTGCCAGCAGCCCCGTCTCTTGGATCTTTGAGCAGTTCTTC	CASSPVSWIFEQFF
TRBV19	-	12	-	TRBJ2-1	TGTGCCAGTAGTATATCAAGCTATGAGCAGTTCTTC	CASSISSYEQFF
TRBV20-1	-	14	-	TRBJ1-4	TGCAGTGCTAGAGATTATAGGATGGGGGAAAAACTGTTTTTT	CSARDYRMGEKLFF
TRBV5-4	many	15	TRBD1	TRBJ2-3	TGTGCCAGCAGACCTGGACAGGCCAACACAGATACGCAGTATTTT	CASRPGQANTDTQYF
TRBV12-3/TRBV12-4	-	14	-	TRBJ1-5	TGTGCCAGCAGGCGGGACCTGGGGAATCAGCCCCAGCATTTT	CASRRDLGNQPQHF
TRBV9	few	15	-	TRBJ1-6	TGTGCCAGCAGCGTAGCGGCAGGGGCTAATTCACCCCTCCACTTT	CASSVAAGANSPLHF
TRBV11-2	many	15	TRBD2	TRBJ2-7	TGTGCCAGCTGCGACCGACTAGCGGGGGGGCCGGAGCAGTACTTC	CASCDRLAGGPEQYF
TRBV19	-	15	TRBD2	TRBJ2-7	TGTGCCAGTAGTATAGTGTCCGCGGGGGTCTACGAGCAGTACTTC	CASSIVSAGVYEQYF
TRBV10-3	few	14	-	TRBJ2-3	TGTGCCATCAGTCGACTTCAGGGGACAGATACGCAGTATTTT	CAISRLQGTDTQYF
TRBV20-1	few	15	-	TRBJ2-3	TGCAGTGCTAGAGATGACCTAGAGAGCACAGATACGCAGTATTTT	CSARDDLESTDTQYF
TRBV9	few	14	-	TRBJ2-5	TGTGCCAGCAGCGTAGGAACTAGCTGGGAGACCCAGTACTTC	CASSVGTSWETQYF
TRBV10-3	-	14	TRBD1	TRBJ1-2	TGTGCCATCAGTGAAGGGACAGCGATCTATGGCTACACCTTC	CAISEGTAIYGYTF
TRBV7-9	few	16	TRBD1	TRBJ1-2	TGTGCCAGCAGCTTGGCAGGGGGCGGAAGAAACTATGGCTACACCTTC	CASSLAGGGRNYGYTF
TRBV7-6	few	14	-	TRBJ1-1	TGTGCCAGCAGTCGACAGCAGATGAACACTGAAGCTTTCTTT	CASSRQQMNTEAFF
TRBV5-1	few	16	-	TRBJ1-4	TGCGCCAGCAGCTTGGGACAGTCTTCAGCTAATGAAAAACTGTTTTTT	CASSLGQSSANEKLFF
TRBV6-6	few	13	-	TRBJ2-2	TGTGCCAGCAGTTATCCCAACACCGGGGAGCTGTTTTTT	CASSYPNTGELFF
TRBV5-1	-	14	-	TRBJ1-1	TGCGCCAGCAGCTCGGGATCAGTAAGAACTGAAGCTTTCTTT	CASSSGSVRTEAFF
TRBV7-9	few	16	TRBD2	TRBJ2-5	TGTGCCAGCAGCTTAGCGGCGGGGGGGCCGGAAGAGACCCAGTACTTC	CASSLAAGGPEETQYF
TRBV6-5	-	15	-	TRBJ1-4	TGTGCCAGCAGACCCACAGGGCCAATCAATGAAAAACTGTTTTTT	CASRPTGPINEKLFF
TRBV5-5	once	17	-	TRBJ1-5	TGTGCCAGCAGCTTGGGTGGTTGGGTGGGCGGCAATCAGCCCCAGCATTTT	CASSLGGWVGGNQPQHF
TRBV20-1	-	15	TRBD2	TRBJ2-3	TGCAGTGCTAGAAGGTCTAGCGGGATCACAGATACGCAGTATTTT	CSARRSSGITDTQYF
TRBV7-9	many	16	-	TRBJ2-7	TGTGCCAGCAGCCAGCCGAGGGGGAGAAGCTCCTACGAGCAGTACTTC	CASSQPRGRSSYEQYF
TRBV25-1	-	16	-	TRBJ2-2	TGTGCCAGCAGACGTCCCGGGGGTCGTAACACCGGGGAGCTGTTTTTT	CASRRPGGRNTGELFF
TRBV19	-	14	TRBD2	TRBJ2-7	TGTGCCAGTAGTACTAGCGGGGGGACCTACGAGCAGTACTTC	CASSTSGGTYEQYF
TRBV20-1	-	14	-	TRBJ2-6	TGCAGTGCTCTGGGGCCCTCTGGGGCCAACGTCCTGACTTTC	CSALGPSGANVLTF